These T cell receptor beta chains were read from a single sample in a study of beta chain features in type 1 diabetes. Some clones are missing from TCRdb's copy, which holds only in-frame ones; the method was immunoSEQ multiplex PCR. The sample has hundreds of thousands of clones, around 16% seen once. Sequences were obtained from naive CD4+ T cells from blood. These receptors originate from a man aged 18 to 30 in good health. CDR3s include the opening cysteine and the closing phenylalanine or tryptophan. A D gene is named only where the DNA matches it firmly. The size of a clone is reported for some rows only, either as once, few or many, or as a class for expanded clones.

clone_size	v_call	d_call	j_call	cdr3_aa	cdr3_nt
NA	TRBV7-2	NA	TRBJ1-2	CASSLGVHLYLYGYTF	TGTGCCAGCAGCTTAGGGGTGCATCTCTACCTTTATGGCTACACCTTC
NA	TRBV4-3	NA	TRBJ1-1	CASSQATDRHATEAFF	TGCGCCAGCAGCCAAGCTACGGACAGACATGCCACTGAAGCTTTCTTT
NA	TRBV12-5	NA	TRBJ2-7	CASGLVLGTDPYEQYF	TGTGCTAGTGGTTTGGTCTTGGGGACGGACCCCTACGAGCAGTACTTC
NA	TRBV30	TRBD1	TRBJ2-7	CAWSTTGGEQYF	TGTGCCTGGAGTACAACAGGGGGCGAGCAGTACTTC
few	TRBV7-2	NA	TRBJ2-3	CASRRGVAVAAAGTDTQYF	TGTGCCAGCAGGAGGGGGGTAGCCGTCGCCGCGGCCGGCACAGATACGCAGTATTTT
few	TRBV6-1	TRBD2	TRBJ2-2	CASSASSGWNTGELFF	TGTGCCAGCAGTGCCTCTAGCGGGTGGAACACCGGGGAGCTGTTTTTT
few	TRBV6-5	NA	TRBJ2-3	CASRGGGLGKDTQYF	TGTGCCAGCAGGGGAGGGGGGCTCGGGAAAGATACGCAGTATTTT
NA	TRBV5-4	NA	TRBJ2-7	CASSFVASYEQYF	TGTGCCAGCAGCTTCGTAGCCTCCTACGAGCAGTACTTC
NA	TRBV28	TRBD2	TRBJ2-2	CASSPRGGAGFTGELFF	TGTGCCAGCAGCCCACGGGGGGGCGCGGGGTTCACCGGGGAGCTGTTTTTT
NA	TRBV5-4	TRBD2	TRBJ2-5	CASSSFSGGETQYF	TGTGCCAGCAGCTCTTTTAGCGGGGGGGAGACCCAGTACTTC
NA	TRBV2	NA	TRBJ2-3	CASSEVDTQYF	TGTGCCAGCAGTGAAGTAGATACGCAGTATTTT
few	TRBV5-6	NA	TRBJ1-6	CASRREPNSPLHF	TGTGCCAGCCGGAGAGAACCCAATTCACCCCTCCACTTT
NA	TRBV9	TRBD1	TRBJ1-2	CASSTSGGYGYTF	TGTGCCAGCAGCACCTCAGGGGGTTATGGCTACACCTTC
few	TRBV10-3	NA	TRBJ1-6	CANRDSYNSPLHF	TGTGCCAACAGGGACTCCTATAATTCACCCCTCCACTTT
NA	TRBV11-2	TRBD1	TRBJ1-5	CASSRGDRIDQPQHF	TGTGCCAGCAGCAGGGGGGACAGAATAGATCAGCCCCAGCATTTT
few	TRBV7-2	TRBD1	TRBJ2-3	CASHRGGTDTQYF	TGTGCCAGTCACAGGGGCGGCACAGATACGCAGTATTTT
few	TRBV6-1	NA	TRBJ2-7	CASRPVSYEQYF	TGTGCCAGCAGACCAGTCTCCTACGAGCAGTACTTC
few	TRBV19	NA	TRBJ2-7	CASSMTGATYEQYF	TGTGCCAGTAGTATGACCGGGGCGACCTACGAGCAGTACTTC
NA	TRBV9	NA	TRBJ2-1	CASSVGGTLTNEQFF	TGTGCCAGCAGCGTAGGGGGGACTCTGACCAATGAGCAGTTCTTC
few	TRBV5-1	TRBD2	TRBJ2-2	CASRSGLAGVSNTGELFF	TGCGCCAGCAGATCCGGACTAGCGGGGGTGTCGAACACCGGGGAGCTGTTTTTT
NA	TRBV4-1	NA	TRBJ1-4	CASSLAGITNEKLFF	TGCGCCAGCAGCCTTGCGGGCATAACTAATGAAAAACTGTTTTTT
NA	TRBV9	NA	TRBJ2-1	CASSFSSYNEQFF	TGTGCCAGCAGCTTCAGCTCCTACAATGAGCAGTTCTTC
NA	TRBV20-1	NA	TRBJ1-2	CSALRKGYTF	TGCAGTGCCCTTAGAAAAGGCTACACCTTC
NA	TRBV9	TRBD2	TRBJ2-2	CASSVASAGLNTGELFF	TGTGCCAGCAGCGTAGCGTCAGCGGGACTGAACACCGGGGAGCTGTTTTTT
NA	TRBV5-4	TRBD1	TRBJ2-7	CASSPNKGTGLYEQYF	TGTGCCAGCAGCCCCAACAAGGGGACAGGGCTCTACGAGCAGTACTTC
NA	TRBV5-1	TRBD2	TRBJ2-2	CASGPDHSGRGTGELFF	TGCGCCAGCGGCCCCGACCATAGCGGGAGGGGCACCGGGGAGCTGTTTTTT
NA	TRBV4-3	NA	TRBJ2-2	CASSQESAVWGSTGELFF	TGCGCCAGCAGCCAAGAGTCGGCCGTTTGGGGTAGCACCGGGGAGCTGTTTTTT
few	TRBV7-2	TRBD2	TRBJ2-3	CASSLAGGSTDTQYF	TGTGCCAGCAGCTTAGCGGGGGGGAGCACAGATACGCAGTATTTT
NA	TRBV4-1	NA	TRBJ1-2	CASSQDGIQGLYGYTF	TGCGCCAGCAGCCAAGATGGTATACAGGGACTCTATGGCTACACCTTC
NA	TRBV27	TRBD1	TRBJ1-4	CASSARDRIEKLFF	TGTGCCAGCAGTGCCCGGGACAGGATTGAAAAACTGTTTTTT
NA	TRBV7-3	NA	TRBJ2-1	CASSYTAAGRTYNEQFF	TGTGCCAGCAGCTACACCGCGGCGGGCCGGACCTACAATGAGCAGTTCTTC
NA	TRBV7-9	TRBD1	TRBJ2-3	CASSGRGQGATDTQYF	TGTGCCAGCAGCGGGCGGGGACAGGGTGCGACAGATACGCAGTATTTT
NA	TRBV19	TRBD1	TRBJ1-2	CASQTTGIYGYTF	TGTGCCAGCCAAACGACAGGGATCTATGGCTACACCTTC
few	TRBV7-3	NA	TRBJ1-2	CASSFTGSYGYTF	TGTGCCAGCAGCTTTACAGGGTCCTATGGCTACACCTTC
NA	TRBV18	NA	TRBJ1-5	CASSPPRRQPQHF	TGTGCCAGCTCACCACCTAGGAGGCAGCCCCAGCATTTT
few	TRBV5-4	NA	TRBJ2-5	CASSLESTQETQYF	TGTGCCAGCAGCTTGGAAAGTACCCAAGAGACCCAGTACTTC
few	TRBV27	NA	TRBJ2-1	CASSLRTGSYNEQFF	TGTGCCAGCAGTTTGCGGACGGGCTCCTACAATGAGCAGTTCTTC
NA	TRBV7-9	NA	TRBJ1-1	CASSPTLRPNTEAFF	TGTGCCAGCAGCCCGACCCTCAGACCGAACACTGAAGCTTTCTTT
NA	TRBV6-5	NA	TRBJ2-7	CASSYRDSLGSYEQYF	TGTGCCAGCAGTTACCGTGACAGTCTAGGCTCCTACGAGCAGTACTTC
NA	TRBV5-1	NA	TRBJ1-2	CASSLAGAANYGYTF	TGCGCCAGCAGCTTGGCTGGGGCAGCTAACTATGGCTACACCTTC
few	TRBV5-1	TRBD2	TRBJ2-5	CASKKLAGAQETQYF	TGCGCCAGCAAGAAACTAGCGGGGGCTCAAGAGACCCAGTACTTC
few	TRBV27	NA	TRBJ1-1	CASSQRPNTEAFF	TGTGCCAGCAGTCAACGACCGAACACTGAAGCTTTCTTT
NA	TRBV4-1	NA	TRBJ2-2	CASSQARVGITGELFF	TGCGCCAGCAGCCAAGCCAGGGTAGGGATCACCGGGGAGCTGTTTTTT
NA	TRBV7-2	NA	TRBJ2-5	CASSLALRVETQYF	TGTGCCAGCAGCTTAGCGCTCAGGGTAGAGACCCAGTACTTC
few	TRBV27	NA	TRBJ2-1	CASSLLGQFLF	TGTGCCAGCAGTTTATTGGGACAATTTCTCTTC
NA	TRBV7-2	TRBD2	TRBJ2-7	CASSRVAGGPYEQYF	TGTGCCAGCAGTCGCGTAGCGGGAGGGCCCTATGAGCAGTACTTC
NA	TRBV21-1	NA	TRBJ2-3	CASSKEGGISTDTQYF	TGTGCCAGCAGCAAAGAAGGCGGGATAAGCACAGATACGCAGTATTTT
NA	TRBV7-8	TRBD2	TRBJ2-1	CASSLALGRTGNEQFF	TGTGCCAGCAGCTTAGCACTCGGGAGGACGGGCAATGAGCAGTTCTTC